Shown below are 25 T cell receptor beta chains from a single sample sequenced in a study of monozygotic twins with inflammatory bowel disease. TCRdb reworked the 5' RACE reads into one entry per CDR3 protein, no DNA. The ten top clones account for 2.4%, within a sample of about 440,000 distinct CDR3 sequences. The material sequenced was blood. The receptor source for this set is a human donor with ulcerative colitis or Crohn's disease, or a healthy co-twin of an affected twin (not recorded which).

The chain joins TRBV6-2 or TRBV6-3 to TRBJ2-1; TCRdb lists TRBD2, though no DNA is available to test this call. Germline assignment: CDR1 MNHEY and CDR2 SVGEGT. This CDR3 spans 16 amino acids. The CDR3 loop reads CASRPPGLAVYNEQFF.

The chain's CDR3 is CSAPAGSTEAFF. This sequence joins TRBV20-1 and TRBJ1-1; TCRdb names TRBD1, which stays unverified in the absence of DNA. The CDR3 has 12 residues. Germline-derived CDR1 and CDR2 are DFQATT and SNEGSKA (reference sequence).

The chain joins TRBV28 to TRBJ1-2; TCRdb gives TRBD1 as the D gene, but with no DNA this cannot be confirmed. The CDR3 is made up of 14 amino acids. Looked up from germline, CDR1 is MDHEN and CDR2 is SYDVKM. The CDR3 protein is CACSPTPAPLGYTF.

This chain uses TRBV4-3 with TRBJ2-6; TCRdb outputs TRBD1, but without DNA this stays unchecked. CDR1 is LGHNA and CDR2 is YSLEER in the germline V gene. This CDR3 is built from 16 residues. The CDR3 here is CASSQSDGHGANVLTF.

The V call is TRBV7-9, the J call TRBJ2-2; TCRdb selects TRBD1, and the lack of DNA leaves this call unchecked. Germline V gene data show CDR1 as SEHNR and CDR2 as FQNEAQ (reference sequence). The CDR3 sequence is 16 residues long. The CDR3 sequence: CAVPGHRTENTGELFF.

V and J are TRBV6-2 or TRBV6-3 and TRBJ1-5. The CDR3 is 14 amino acids. CDR1 MNHEY and CDR2 SVGEGT come from the germline V gene. The CDR3 loop is CASSYASVNQPQHF.

CDR3 amino acids: CASSDKGFGELFF. The chain is built from TRBV6-4 and TRBJ2-2. The CDR3 length is 13 residues. The germline V gene has CDR1 MRHNA and CDR2 SNTAGT.

J is TRBJ1-4 and V is TRBV19; TCRdb calls TRBD1, which cannot be checked without DNA. Germline V gives CDR1 LNHDA, CDR2 SQIVND (reference sequence). The CDR3 consists of 15 residues. This chain's CDR3 is CASSIMGDREKKLFF.

The chain combines TRBV6-2 or TRBV6-3 with TRBJ2-2; absent DNA, TCRdb's TRBD2 call cannot be checked. The CDR3 covers 16 residues. Per the germline V gene, CDR1 is MNHEY and CDR2 is SVGEGT. This CDR3 reads CASSLGVADNTGELFF.

The CDR3 spells CASSLEGGISGNTIYF. V and J are TRBV7-2 and TRBJ1-3; TCRdb returns TRBD1, unconfirmable since there is no DNA. This CDR3 contains 16 residues. CDR1 and CDR2 from the germline V gene are SGHTA and FQGNSA.

The chain couples TRBV7-9 to TRBJ2-5; lacking DNA, the TRBD1 call made by TCRdb goes unchecked. There are 13 residues in the CDR3. Germline V gene sequence: CDR1 SEHNR, CDR2 FQNEAQ (reference sequence). The CDR3 spells CASTPGQVETQYF. Full variable domain (remainder filled in from reference TRBV7-9 and TRBJ2-5): DTGVSQNPRHKITKRGQNVTFRCDPISEHNRLYWYRQTLGQGPEFLTYFQNEAQLEKSRLLSDRFSAERPKGSFSTLEIQRTEQGDSAMYLCASTPGQVETQYFGPGTRLLVL.

The chain uses TRBV29-1 and TRBJ2-7. Germline assignment: CDR1 SQVTM and CDR2 ANQGSEA. CDR3 length: 12 amino acids. This chain's CDR3 is CSVGRETYEQYF.

The chain couples TRBV18 to TRBJ1-1; absent DNA, TCRdb's TRBD1 call cannot be checked. This CDR3 comprises 15 residues. Germline lookup yields CDR1 KGHSH and CDR2 LQKENI. The CDR3 loop reads CASMTGGEMNTEAFF.

The chain joins TRBV18 to TRBJ2-5; TCRdb's D gene call, TRBD1, goes unchecked for lack of DNA. Germline lookup yields CDR1 KGHSH and CDR2 LQKENI. This CDR3 spans 16 amino acids. The CDR3 reads CASSPGTGTSQETQYF.

The gene calls are TRBV28 and TRBJ1-1. Germline V gives CDR1 MDHEN, CDR2 SYDVKM. This CDR3 region has 12 residues. CDR3 sequence: CASHDENTEAFF.

The V call is TRBV5-5, the J call TRBJ1-2; TCRdb reports TRBD1, a call that lacks DNA to check it against. Germline lookup yields CDR1 SGHKS and CDR2 YYEKEE (reference sequence). CDR3 length: 16 amino acids. This CDR3 reads CASSLANQGTNYGYTF.

This chain links TRBV5-5 with TRBJ2-5. The CDR3 extends over 15 amino acids. Germline CDR1 reads SGHKS; CDR2 reads YYEKEE (reference sequence). CDR3 sequence reads: CASSLDGWSRETQYF.

The rearrangement links TRBV5-1 to TRBJ2-1; TCRdb names TRBD2, which stays unverified in the absence of DNA. Germline V gene lookup returns CDR1 SGHRS and CDR2 YFSETQ. The CDR3 contains 17 residues. The CDR3 protein is CASSFGEGGGAIQEQFF.

The chain couples TRBV6-1 to TRBJ2-2; TCRdb gives TRBD1 as the D gene, but with no DNA this cannot be confirmed. Germline V gene sequence: CDR1 MNHNS, CDR2 SASEGT. This CDR3 has 17 residues. CDR3 sequence: CASSGQGWNLNTGELFF.

The rearrangement links TRBV12-3 or TRBV12-4 to TRBJ2-7. This CDR3 contains 14 residues. This chain's CDR3 is CASSFRPFLYEQYF.

This CDR3 reads CAWGTGPTVEGYTF. V is TRBV30 and J is TRBJ1-2. This CDR3 is built from 14 residues. The germline gives CDR1 GTSNPN, CDR2 SVGIG (reference sequence).

The rearrangement joins TRBV20-1 to TRBJ1-5; TCRdb's assignment of TRBD1 cannot be checked, as there is no DNA. The germline V gene encodes CDR1 DFQATT and CDR2 SNEGSKA (reference sequence). CDR3 length: 13 residues. CDR3 sequence reads: CSARGPSIQPQHF.

The chain links TRBV7-9 to TRBJ2-1; no DNA is available, so the TRBD1 call from TCRdb remains unchecked. This CDR3 is 13 amino acids long. The germline CDR1 and CDR2 sequences are SEHNR and FQNEAQ (reference sequence). The CDR3 sequence is CASSLSGQGEQFF.

CDR3 sequence reads: CASSRLGTTVSSGNTIYF. This chain joins TRBV5-1 and TRBJ1-3; TCRdb's D gene call, TRBD1, goes unchecked for lack of DNA. Germline-derived CDR1 and CDR2 are SGHRS and YFSETQ. The CDR3 sequence is 18 residues long.

V and J are TRBV3-1 and TRBJ2-3. Germline CDR1 LGHDT, CDR2 YNNKEL (reference sequence). The CDR3 has 15 amino acids. CDR3 sequence reads: CASSQDRVATDTQYF.